This TCR beta chain was found in a study of spatial heterogeneity in lung cancer. Study overall: Alpha-chain sequences were consistently detected in smaller numbers than beta-chain sequences.

This clonotype was counted ten times or more. Its cognate antigen is unknown. For a library built for alpha chains, this beta chain is a stray read; little rests on its size. The study, taken as a whole, reports: Mutation tallies in tumors tracked expanded intratumoral alpha and beta TCR counts.

Every molecule of TCR cDNA had its own unique molecular identifier. TCRdb redid the calling of the 5' RACE reads with MiXCR, one entry per CDR3 protein. The data show 6,000 to 8,500 distinct CDR3 sequences, around 14% seen once. From germline, CDR1 is DFQATT and CDR2 SNEGSKA (reference sequence). There are 11 residues in the CDR3. Described time point: sample taken at primary tumor resection. The rearrangement joins TRBV20-1 to TRBJ2-3, with D possibly being TRBD1 or TRBD2 (5 bases each). The clonotype comes from a male donor with early-stage non-small cell lung cancer. The sample was lung tumor tissue, taken at surgery. The CDR3 coding sequence is TGCGGTGGGGGATTCACAGATACGCAGTATTTT. This gives the protein CGGGFTDTQYF.